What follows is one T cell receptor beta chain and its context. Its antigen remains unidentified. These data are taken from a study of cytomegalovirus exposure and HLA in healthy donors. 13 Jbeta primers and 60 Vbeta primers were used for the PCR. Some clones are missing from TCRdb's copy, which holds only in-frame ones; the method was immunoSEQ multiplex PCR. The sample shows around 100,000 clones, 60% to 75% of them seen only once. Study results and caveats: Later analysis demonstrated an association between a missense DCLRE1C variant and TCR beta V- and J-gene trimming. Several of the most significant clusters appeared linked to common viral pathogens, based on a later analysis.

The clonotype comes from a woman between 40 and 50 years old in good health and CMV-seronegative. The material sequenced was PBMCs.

CDR3 in amino acids: CASSLPNEKLFF. The CDR3 DNA is TGTGCCAGCAGTCTCCCTAATGAAAAACTGTTTTTT. The genes are TRBV27 and TRBJ1-4; the D is unclear. V was cut by 5 bases and J by 3 bases, with 4 bases left in between. This CDR3 has 12 amino acids. CDR1 is MNHEY and CDR2 is SMNVEV in the germline V gene (reference sequence).